This T cell receptor (beta chain) comes out of a study of blood T cell repertoires in COVID-19. For the study at large: Specimens from acute and convalescent COVID-19 originated in the United States, Italy and Spain. In each case, the material was cDNA or gDNA derived from T cells, B-cell-depleted T cells, or PBMCs.

This clone qualifies as medium-sized. Authors' data handling: Reference gene primer amplification in the assay estimated nucleated cell counts. The repertoire was sequenced with immunoSEQ multiplex PCR; TCRdb's copy has only in-frame clones and lacks some. The V and J calls and clone size come from that table; D and trimming were worked out from the DNA. There are tens of thousands of clones in the sample; roughly four fifths occur only once, and 8.6% lies in the top ten. V lost 4 bases, J lost 3 bases, and 6 bases stayed unmatched. The CDR3 has 17 residues. Germline lookup yields CDR1 KGHDR and CDR2 SFDVKD.

Material: peripheral blood. The sequence derives from a human donor in a cohort sampled during active COVID-19. The chain employs TRBV24-1 and TRBJ2-3; 13 positions match TRBD2. The CDR3 sequence: CATSDDTSGRGTDTQYF. The DNA of the CDR3 is TGTGCCACCAGTGACGATACTAGCGGGAGGGGAACAGATACGCAGTATTTT.